Presented here are 26 T cell receptor beta chains from one specimen sequenced in a study of cytomegalovirus exposure and HLA in healthy donors. 13 Jbeta primers and 60 Vbeta primers were used for the PCR. The repertoire was sequenced with immunoSEQ multiplex PCR; TCRdb's copy has only in-frame clones and lacks some. Of over 100,000 clones in the sample, around 80% were seen once. Sequenced: PBMCs. Receptors originate from a man in his thirties or forties in good health and CMV-seropositive.

DNA of the CDR3: TGTGCCAGCAGCCCCCCCGACAGGGGGGAGTCCGAGCAGTACTTC. Encoded protein: CASSPPDRGESEQYF. This chain connects TRBV13 to TRBJ2-5; 9 bases fit TRBD1. The better agreement between TRBJ2-7 and the DNA end casts doubt on the J call. Germline V lookup: CDR1 PRHDT, CDR2 FYEKMQ (reference sequence). The CDR3 covers 15 residues.

The CDR3 sequence is CASSPDRGGEKLFF. In nucleotides, the CDR3 is TGTGCCAGCAGCCCGGACAGGGGCGGCGAAAAACTGTTTTTT. The genes are TRBV11-2 and TRBJ1-4; 9 positions match TRBD1. Unmatched junction bases numbered 6, after V lost 5 bases and J lost 8 bases. This CDR3 comprises 14 residues. In germline, CDR1 is SGHAT, CDR2 FQNNGV.

V and J are TRBV12-5 and TRBJ2-2; 8 nucleotides line up with TRBD1. Germline V gene lookup returns CDR1 LGHNT and CDR2 FRNRAP. This CDR3 comprises 16 residues. J lost 4 bases, V lost 4 bases, and 8 bases had no gene match. DNA for the CDR3: TGTGCTAGTGGTTACACGACAGGGGATGTCACCGGGGAGCTGTTTTTT. This encodes CASGYTTGDVTGELFF.

This clone occurred once. J is TRBJ1-4 and V is TRBV18; 7 positions match TRBD1. The V gene's germline CDR1 is KGHSH and CDR2 LQKENI. The CDR3 has 15 amino acids. V dropped 4 bases and J dropped 2; count of bases not matched to a gene: 4. Here the CDR3 reads CASSLSGQTNEKLFF. The CDR3 nucleotides read TGTGCCAGCTCACTATCGGGACAGACTAATGAAAAACTGTTTTTT.

V usage is TRBV5-4 and J usage is TRBJ2-1, with TRBD2 identical over 9 bases. V lost 4 bases, J lost 7 bases, and 12 bases stayed unmatched. The germline V gene encodes CDR1 SGHNT and CDR2 YYREEE (reference sequence). The CDR3 is 16 residues long. The DNA for the CDR3 is TGTGCCAGCAGCGCGCCAGCGGGGGGCCCCCTAAATGAGCAGTTCTTC. The encoded protein is CASSAPAGGPLNEQFF.

In DNA form, the CDR3 reads TGTGCCAGCAGCATCACCGGACAGGGCTCTGGAAACACCATATATTTT. It specifies CASSITGQGSGNTIYF. This chain connects TRBV9 to TRBJ1-3; 8 positions agree with TRBD1. This CDR3 spans 16 amino acids. Trimming at V came to 4 bases and at J to 0 bases, leaving 6 bases not matched to a gene. The germline V gene has CDR1 SGDLS and CDR2 YYNGEE.

This clone was counted between two and nine times. The DNA for the CDR3 is TGTGCCAGCAGTGAGATGGCAGGCTTGAACACTGAAGCTTTCTTT. It codes for CASSEMAGLNTEAFF. This sequence joins TRBV2 and TRBJ1-1; D uncertain. Trimming removed 3 bases at V and 0 bases at J, with 11 bases between. The CDR3 covers 15 residues. Germline values: CDR1 SNHLY, CDR2 FYNNEI.

This chain joins TRBV6-1 and TRBJ1-4; D call uncertain. Trimming left V 2 bases short and J 8 bases short, with 18 bases between. CDR1 and CDR2 from the germline V gene are MNHNS and SASEGT. The CDR3 extends over 16 amino acids. The CDR3 region is CASSESSAGPWEKLFF. The CDR3, as DNA: TGTGCCAGCAGTGAAAGCTCCGCAGGCCCCTGGGAAAAACTGTTTTTT.

This clone showed up just once. The chain combines TRBV5-1 with TRBJ1-3; no reliable D call. The CDR3 has 17 residues. CDR1 is SGHRS, CDR2 YFSETQ, per germline. Trimming left V 4 bases short and J 0 bases short, with 17 bases between. The CDR3 sequence is CASSLVPGTNSGNTIYF. CDR3 sequence (DNA): TGCGCCAGCAGCCTGGTACCAGGAACCAACTCTGGAAACACCATATATTTT.

V is TRBV11-2 and J is TRBJ2-5; 11 nucleotides agree with TRBD2. CDR3 length: 15 residues. J lost 4 bases, V lost 4 bases, and 5 bases had no gene match. Germline V gene sequence: CDR1 SGHAT, CDR2 FQNNGV. The CDR3 loop is CASSSGLAVLETQYF. As DNA, the CDR3 is TGTGCCAGCAGCTCGGGACTAGCGGTGCTAGAGACCCAGTACTTC.

With regard to this clone: This is likely an artifact of a read error, given a far larger clone one base away. The chain couples TRBV5-6 to TRBJ2-7; 9 bases agree with TRBD1. J gave up 13 bases and V 3 bases, and 14 bases lay outside the gene matches. The CDR3 consists of 14 residues. The germline gives CDR1 SGHDT, CDR2 YYEEEE. CDR3 bases: TGTGCCAGCAGCTGGGACAGGGCTACCTACGAGCCCTACTTC. The encoded protein is CASSWDRATYEPYF. Supplemented by reference TRBV5-6 and TRBJ2-7, the full variable domain reads DAGVTQSPTHLIKTRGQQVTLRCSPKSGHDTVSWYQQALGQGPQFIFQYYEEEERQRGNFPDRFSGHQFPNYSSELNVNALLLGDSALYLCASSWDRATYEPYFGPGTRLTVT.

This chain uses TRBV5-6 with TRBJ1-1; D is undetermined. Trimming removed 2 bases from V and 6 bases from J, with 8 bases in between. The CDR3 is 12 residues long. CDR1 is SGHDT, CDR2 YYEEEE, per germline. In nucleotides, the CDR3 is TGTGCCAGCAGCTTATATCGAGCTGAAGCTTTCTTT. Its translation is CASSLYRAEAFF.

The chain uses TRBV28 and TRBJ1-3; perhaps TRBD1 as D (5 bases). V was cut by 2 bases and J by 2 bases, with 7 bases left in between. The germline V gene encodes CDR1 MDHEN and CDR2 SYDVKM. This CDR3 region has 14 residues. The CDR3, as DNA: TGTGCCAGCAGTTTAATGACAGCTGGAAACACCATATATTTT. Its protein product is CASSLMTAGNTIYF.

This clone was picked up one time. The V and J genes are TRBV9 and TRBJ1-2; D is ambiguous. CDR3 size: 11 residues. Trimming took 0 bases from V and 6 from J, leaving 3 bases between them. Germline CDR1 is SGDLS and CDR2 is YYNGEE. CDR3 sequence (DNA): TGTGCCAGCAGCGTAGGAGATGGCTACACCTTC. Translation: CASSVGDGYTF.

V gene TRBV19 combines with J gene TRBJ1-6; TRBD1 is a possible D gene (6 bases). CDR1 and CDR2 from the germline V gene are LNHDA and SQIVND (reference sequence). The CDR3 sequence is 18 residues long. V lost 1 base, J lost 9 bases, and 22 bases lay in between. CDR3 residues: CASSIGPLQQGRGSPLHF. CDR3 DNA: TGTGCCAGTAGTATAGGCCCCCTCCAACAGGGTAGGGGTTCACCCCTCCACTTT. The variable domain in full, completed from reference TRBV19 and TRBJ1-6, reads DGGITQSPKYLFRKEGQNVTLSCEQNLNHDAMYWYRQDPGQGLRLIYYSQIVNDFQKGDIAEGYSVSREKKESFPLTVTSAQKNPTAFYLCASSIGPLQQGRGSPLHFGNGTRLTVT.

This chain uses TRBV7-8 with TRBJ1-5; 8 bases fit TRBD1. V shed 3 bases and J 9 bases; nucleotides not matched to a gene: 13. The length of the CDR3 is 16 residues. The germline V gene encodes CDR1 SGHVS and CDR2 FQNEAQ. CDR3 in DNA: TGTGCCAGCAGCTTGGCCGGGACAGGCGCCCGAGGGCCCCAGCATTTT. Translation: CASSLAGTGARGPQHF.

The count of this clone is one. This sequence joins TRBV6-5 and TRBJ2-5; D is uncertain. Trimming took 5 bases from V and 2 from J, leaving 9 bases between them. The CDR3 length is 13 residues. The germline V gene has CDR1 MNHEY and CDR2 SVGAGI. CDR3 nucleotide sequence: TGTGCCAGCAGTCGCTCCGGGCAAGAGACCCAGTACTTC. Translated, it gives CASSRSGQETQYF.

The chain recombines TRBV19 with TRBJ1-1; 8 nucleotides line up with TRBD1. The CDR3 consists of 13 residues. Germline V gives CDR1 LNHDA, CDR2 SQIVND (reference sequence). Trimming at V came to 7 bases and at J to 7 bases, leaving 8 bases not matched to a gene. The CDR3 loop is CASTDRGLVEAFF. CDR3 DNA: TGTGCCAGTACCGACAGGGGTTTGGTTGAAGCTTTCTTT.

This clone was counted a single time. The V and J genes are TRBV6-4 and TRBJ2-2; 10 bases map to TRBD2. The ends lost 4 bases at V and 0 bases at J; junction bases unmatched: 5. Germline assignment: CDR1 MRHNA and CDR2 SNTAGT. This CDR3 is 17 amino acids long. The CDR3 sequence: CASSVLAGAPNTGELFF. Here the CDR3 DNA reads TGTGCCAGCAGTGTCCTAGCGGGGGCCCCGAACACCGGGGAGCTGTTTTTT.

This clone was counted at least ten times. The rearrangement joins TRBV5-6 to TRBJ1-1; 9 nucleotides match TRBD1. The CDR3 contains 15 residues. Germline trimming cut 7 bases from V and 5 bases from J; bases unmatched to any gene: 12. Germline CDR1 and CDR2: SGHDT and YYEEEE. CDR3 coding DNA: TGTGCCAGCGGGACCTTCCCGGGACAGGGAACTGAAGCTTTCTTT. It codes for CASGTFPGQGTEAFF.

This clone was observed a single time. The chain links TRBV7-9 to TRBJ1-2; weak D call: TRBD1 (6 bases). Germline V lookup: CDR1 SEHNR, CDR2 FQNEAQ (reference sequence). The CDR3 runs 13 residues. V lost 0 bases to trimming and J lost 6 bases, with 8 bases between them. CDR3 coding DNA: TGTGCCAGCAGCTTAGCCGCAGGGGATGGCTACACCTTC. It yields the protein CASSLAAGDGYTF.

The chain carries TRBV5-1 and TRBJ1-2; D not certain. V was pared by 4 bases and J by 4 bases, with 26 bases between. The CDR3 spans 18 residues. Looked up from germline, CDR1 is SGHRS and CDR2 is YFSETQ. The chain's CDR3 is CASSTHNPPSTGPYGYTF. In DNA form, the CDR3 reads TGCGCCAGCAGCACACATAACCCTCCCTCTACGGGTCCCTATGGCTACACCTTC.

The chain combines TRBV7-6 with TRBJ2-5, with TRBD2 matching 9 bases. Germline V gene data show CDR1 as SGHVS and CDR2 as FNYEAQ. The CDR3 is 15 residues long. J was trimmed by 2 bases and V by 5 bases; bases with no gene match: 6. CDR3 residues: CASSPTSGMQETQYF. The CDR3 nucleotides are TGTGCCAGCAGCCCGACTAGCGGTATGCAAGAGACCCAGTACTTC.

This clone appeared a single time. V usage is TRBV19 and J usage is TRBJ2-7; 10 nucleotides align to TRBD1. In germline, CDR1 is LNHDA, CDR2 SQIVND (reference sequence). The CDR3 extends over 12 amino acids. J was trimmed by 7 bases and V by 10 bases; bases with no gene match: 7. The CDR3 region is CATRQGAREQYF. CDR3 coding DNA: TGTGCCACGAGACAGGGGGCGAGAGAGCAGTACTTC.

The V call is TRBV28, the J call TRBJ2-3; 11 positions match TRBD2. Germline trimming cut 1 base from V and 7 bases from J; bases unmatched to any gene: 4. CDR3 length equals 15 residues. Germline CDR1 reads MDHEN; CDR2 reads SYDVKM. The CDR3: CASSLFSGGANTQYF. CDR3 DNA sequence: TGTGCCAGCAGTTTATTTAGCGGGGGGGCAAATACGCAGTATTTT. Using reference TRBV28 and TRBJ2-3 for the parts outside the CDR3, the full variable domain is DVKVTQSSRYLVKRTGEKVFLECVQDMDHENMFWYRQDPGLGLRLIYFSYDVKMKEKGDIPEGYSVSREKKERFSLILESASTNQTSMYLCASSLFSGGANTQYFGPGTRLTVL.

V is TRBV6-5 and J is TRBJ1-5; 12 bases are a match to TRBD1. Germline CDR1 reads MNHEY; CDR2 reads SVGAGI. Trimming took 5 bases from V and 7 from J; bases not matched to a gene: 6. The length of the CDR3 is 15 residues. The CDR3 bases are TGTGCCAGCAGTCAAGGGACAGGGGGCCACCAGCCCCAGCATTTT. Translating it yields CASSQGTGGHQPQHF.